The next 7 T cell receptor beta chains were all read from a single sample in a study of cytomegalovirus exposure and HLA in healthy donors. PCR employed 60 Vbeta and 13 Jbeta primers. Repertoires were generated with immunoSEQ multiplex PCR, while TCRdb's copy carries only in-frame clones and drops some. Of 270,000 or so clones in the sample, about nine tenths were seen once. The sample comprised PBMCs. The receptors originated from a man in his forties in good health and CMV-seropositive.

V is TRBV7-9 and J is TRBJ2-1; 11 nucleotides align to TRBD2. CDR3 length: 18 amino acids. The germline gives CDR1 SEHNR, CDR2 FQNEAQ (reference sequence). Trimming took 0 bases from V and 2 from J; bases not matched to a gene: 6. The CDR3 sequence is CASSLAPPGLAAYNEQFF. DNA of the CDR3: TGTGCCAGCAGCTTAGCGCCTCCGGGACTAGCGGCCTACAATGAGCAGTTCTTC.

The V call is TRBV28, the J call TRBJ1-2; 7 bases match TRBD1. Germline V lookup: CDR1 MDHEN, CDR2 SYDVKM. CDR3 length: 14 amino acids. V was pared by 4 bases and J by 12 bases, with 14 bases of the junction left unmatched. The CDR3 loop reads CASSSTGEVAADTF. The CDR3 coding sequence is TGTGCCAGCAGTTCAACAGGGGAGGTAGCTGCTGACACCTTC.

The chain couples TRBV5-6 to TRBJ2-1; 10 nucleotides align to TRBD2. V shed 3 bases, J shed 10 bases, and the junction held 4 bases outside the gene matches. The CDR3 totals 13 residues. CDR1 is SGHDT and CDR2 is YYEEEE in the germline V gene. The CDR3 spells CASSSSGRGEQFF. The CDR3 DNA reads TGTGCCAGCAGCTCAAGCGGGAGGGGGGAGCAGTTCTTC.

The chain employs TRBV6-5 and TRBJ2-1; tentative D call: TRBD2 (5 bases). CDR3 length equals 16 residues. V shed 1 base and J shed 0 bases, with 10 bases lying between them. CDR1 is MNHEY and CDR2 is SVGAGI in the germline V gene. The CDR3 here is CASSYFVGDSYNEQFF. The CDR3 DNA follows: TGTGCCAGCAGTTACTTTGTGGGAGACTCCTACAATGAGCAGTTCTTC.

The chain joins TRBV27 to TRBJ2-7, with 10 positions matching TRBD1. V lost 5 bases to trimming and J lost 6 bases; unmatched junction nucleotides: 4. The V gene's germline CDR1 is MNHEY and CDR2 SMNVEV (reference sequence). This CDR3 has 13 residues. Written as DNA, the CDR3 is TGTGCCAGCAGTCCCGGACAGGGGGTCGAGCAGTACTTC. Its translation is CASSPGQGVEQYF.

The rearrangement uses TRBV27 and TRBJ1-4; 10 nucleotides match TRBD1. Germline V gene data show CDR1 as MNHEY and CDR2 as SMNVEV (reference sequence). The CDR3 is 15 residues long. With V trimmed by 4 bases and J by 8 bases, 7 bases remained unmatched. The CDR3 DNA sequence: TGTGCCAGCAGTTCAACGGACAGGGGGTACGAAAAACTGTTTTTT. Its translation: CASSSTDRGYEKLFF.

This rearrangement joins TRBV5-1 to TRBJ2-2; TRBD2 agrees at 7 bases. Unmatched junction bases numbered 5, after V lost 4 bases and J lost 8 bases. The CDR3 is 13 amino acids. Germline V gene data show CDR1 as SGHRS and CDR2 as YFSETQ. The CDR3 spells CASSGLEGGELFF. The CDR3 region has the DNA TGCGCCAGCAGCGGACTAGAAGGGGGGGAGCTGTTTTTT.